What follows are 30 T cell receptor beta chains derived from one specimen sequenced in a study of shared clonotypes between healthy human individuals (dated by TCRdb to 2020 to 2022). The method was the immunoSEQ multiplex PCR assay. TCRdb obtained this table from immuneACCESS and retained in-frame rearrangements with V and J assigned. These tables miss some clones; where compared with another copy, unresolved V genes account for less than half of the shortfall, and the remainder is unexplained. The sample includes roughly 1 million clones, with around 82% observed a single time. The ten largest clones capture under 0.6% of the sample. Sequences were obtained from memory CD4+ T cells from PBMCs. Taken with the paper, the label for cell subset or site translates to: CD45RA-negative fraction. These receptors were collected from a young man in good health. Some clones in this sample may be carry-over from other donors' samples.

V and J are TRBV7-2 and TRBJ2-1, with D maybe TRBD1 (8 bases). Deletions cut 5 bases from V and 8 bases from J, with 16 bases between. CDR1 and CDR2 from the germline V gene are SGHTA and FQGNSA. The CDR3 is 14 amino acids. The chain's CDR3 is CASSTGGRVDEQFF. DNA of the CDR3: TGTGCCAGCAGCACAGGGGGGAGGGTGGATGAGCAGTTCTTC.

V is TRBV27 and J is TRBJ1-1; D is perhaps TRBD1 (6 bases). The V end was cut by 5 bases, the J end by 0 bases, with 19 bases between. In germline, CDR1 is MNHEY, CDR2 SMNVEV (reference sequence). The CDR3 extends over 17 amino acids. The DNA of the CDR3 is TGTGCCAGCAGTCTTCGATTTAACAGGGCCCTGAACACTGAAGCTTTCTTT. It specifies CASSLRFNRALNTEAFF.

V gene TRBV25-1 combines with J gene TRBJ2-1, with TRBD1 as a possible D gene (5 bases). Per germline, CDR1 MGHDK and CDR2 SYGVNS. CDR3 length: 16 residues. Trimming cost V 5 bases and J 0 bases, with 14 bases left between them. The CDR3 spells CASSRGHGSSYNEQFF. The CDR3 DNA follows: TGTGCCAGCAGTAGAGGACACGGAAGCTCCTACAATGAGCAGTTCTTC.

This clone was observed a single time. The chain joins TRBV5-4 to TRBJ2-5; D is possibly TRBD2 (6 bases). Germline-derived CDR1 and CDR2 are SGHNT and YYREEE (reference sequence). Trimming removed 9 bases from V and 4 bases from J, with 16 bases in between. The CDR3 runs 13 residues. DNA for the CDR3: TGTGCCATCAAGATAGTGGGAGGAGAGACCCAGTACTTC. Protein sequence: CAIKIVGGETQYF. Filled out from reference TRBV5-4 and TRBJ2-5, the complete variable domain reads ETGVTQSPTHLIKTRGQQVTLRCSSQSGHNTVSWYQQALGQGPQFIFQYYREEENGRGNFPPRFSGLQFPNYSSELNVNALELDDSALYLCAIKIVGGETQYFGPGTRLLVL.

The CDR3 DNA reads TGTGCCAGCAGTTTTAGCGGGAGGGGAGGAGACAATGAGCAGTTCTTC. Its translation: CASSFSGRGGDNEQFF. The rearrangement links TRBV6-5 to TRBJ2-1; 11 bases align to TRBD2. The CDR3 has 16 amino acids. V was pared by 4 bases and J by 5 bases, with 7 bases of the junction left unmatched. Per germline, CDR1 MNHEY and CDR2 SVGAGI.

This clone was counted a single time. This chain uses TRBV7-8 with TRBJ2-5; D assignment may be TRBD1 or TRBD2 (5 bases each). The ends were cut back, 5 bases at V and 5 bases at J, with 15 bases in the middle. Germline lookup yields CDR1 SGHVS and CDR2 FQNEAQ. This CDR3 contains 14 residues. This CDR3 is CASSPGTTGETQYF. CDR3 in DNA: TGTGCCAGCAGCCCGGGGACCACCGGGGAGACCCAGTACTTC.

CDR3 in amino acids: CASSATGSGANVLTF. CDR3 sequence (DNA): TGTGCCAGCAGCGCAACAGGCTCTGGGGCCAACGTCCTGACTTTC. The chain joins TRBV7-6 to TRBJ2-6, with a tentative D call TRBD1 (5 bases). Germline values: CDR1 SGHVS, CDR2 FNYEAQ. V lost 5 bases, J lost 0 bases, and 8 bases lay in between. This CDR3 is 15 amino acids long. The entire variable domain, with the rest obtained from reference TRBV7-6 and TRBJ2-6, is as follows: GAGVSQSPRYKVTKRGQDVALRCDPISGHVSLYWYRQALGQGPEFLTYFNYEAQQDKSGLPNDRFSAERPEGSISTLTIQRTEQRDSAMYRCASSATGSGANVLTFGAGSRLTVL.

The chain employs TRBV7-6 and TRBJ1-2, with TRBD1 as a possible D gene (5 bases). The V gene lost 5 bases and the J gene lost 4 bases, with 14 bases spanning the gap. Germline lookup yields CDR1 SGHVS and CDR2 FNYEAQ. The CDR3 is 14 amino acids. The CDR3 is CASSQLGGAYGYTF. In nucleotides, the CDR3 is TGTGCCAGCAGCCAGCTGGGGGGAGCCTATGGCTACACCTTC.

The rearrangement links TRBV6-1 to TRBJ1-2, with D possibly matching TRBD1 (6 bases). Germline V CDR1 and CDR2: MNHNS, SASEGT. The CDR3 loop spans 15 amino acids. Trimming removed 0 bases at V and 4 bases at J, with 12 bases between. The CDR3 is CASSEADRSLYGYTF. In DNA, the CDR3 is TGTGCCAGCAGTGAAGCCGACAGGTCTCTCTATGGCTACACCTTC.

The gene calls are TRBV5-1 and TRBJ2-3; 8 bases are a match to TRBD2. This CDR3 spans 15 amino acids. Germline-derived CDR1 and CDR2 are SGHRS and YFSETQ. Trimming removed 0 bases from V and 5 bases from J; junction bases left unmatched: 5. CDR3 sequence reads: CASSLGLARGDTQYF. In DNA, the CDR3 is TGCGCCAGCAGCTTGGGACTAGCGAGGGGAGATACGCAGTATTTT.

The chain joins TRBV2 to TRBJ2-7; 7 nucleotides align to TRBD1. The J segment lost 5 bases and the V segment lost 2 bases, leaving 6 bases of the junction unmatched. The CDR3 length is 14 residues. Per germline, CDR1 SNHLY and CDR2 FYNNEI. CDR3 DNA: TGTGCCAGCAGTGAACAGGGGGTGTTTGACGAGCAGTACTTC. It encodes CASSEQGVFDEQYF.

The J gene is TRBJ2-6, the V gene TRBV5-1; weak D call: TRBD1 (6 bases). CDR3 size: 16 residues. Between the trimmed V and J ends, which lost 3 bases and 0 bases, there was a span of 10 bases. Germline lookup yields CDR1 SGHRS and CDR2 YFSETQ. The CDR3 is CASSSLGASGANVLTF. CDR3 coding DNA: TGCGCCAGCAGCTCCTTGGGGGCCTCTGGGGCCAACGTCCTGACTTTC.

As for this clone: Additional DNA sequences in this sample encode the identical CDR3. The J gene is TRBJ1-1, the V gene TRBV7-8; D might be TRBD1 (5 bases). The CDR3 covers 13 residues. Trimming took 5 bases from V and 1 from J, leaving 8 bases between them. Germline loops: CDR1 SGHVS, CDR2 FQNEAQ. The CDR3, as DNA: TGTGCCAGCAGCCTTGACAGGAACACTGAAGCTTTCTTT. The encoded protein is CASSLDRNTEAFF.

V is TRBV10-1 and J is TRBJ2-3, with 12 bases that match TRBD2. The ends lost 1 base at V and 4 bases at J; junction bases unmatched: 9. There are 18 residues in the CDR3. Germline V gives CDR1 WNHNN, CDR2 SYGVQD (reference sequence). CDR3 loop: CASSECCATSGSPDTQYF. The CDR3 DNA reads as TGCGCCAGCAGTGAGTGTTGCGCGACTAGCGGGAGCCCAGATACGCAGTATTTT.

This rearrangement joins TRBV28 to TRBJ1-1; 7 bases map to TRBD1. Germline V gives CDR1 MDHEN, CDR2 SYDVKM. J was trimmed by 3 bases and V by 5 bases; bases with no gene match: 21. The CDR3 runs to 19 residues. DNA for the CDR3: TGTGCCAGCAGTCTCATAGGGGGCGGGCGTGGGAATCCGGACACTGAAGCTTTCTTT. It specifies CASSLIGGGRGNPDTEAFF.

V and J are TRBV14 and TRBJ2-7; either TRBD1 or TRBD2 may supply D (5 bases each). The V end lost 5 bases, the J end lost 5 bases, and 16 bases lay between the germline ends. Germline V gives CDR1 SGHDN, CDR2 FVKESK. CDR3 size: 14 residues. The CDR3 loop is CASSGWGRSDEQYF. CDR3 bases: TGTGCCAGCAGCGGCTGGGGGAGATCCGACGAGCAGTACTTC.

The gene calls are TRBV7-9 and TRBJ1-6, with 10 bases matching TRBD1. Looked up from germline, CDR1 is SEHNR and CDR2 is FQNEAQ (reference sequence). The junction had 3 bases not matched to a gene; V was cut back by 7 bases and J by 9 bases. CDR3 length equals 13 residues. The CDR3 DNA reads TGTGCCAGCATGGGACAGGGGCTTTCACCCCTCCACTTT. Translated: CASMGQGLSPLHF. The full variable domain, rest sourced from reference TRBV7-9 and TRBJ1-6, is DTGVSQNPRHKITKRGQNVTFRCDPISEHNRLYWYRQTLGQGPEFLTYFQNEAQLEKSRLLSDRFSAERPKGSFSTLEIQRTEQGDSAMYLCASMGQGLSPLHFGNGTRLTVT.

This sequence joins TRBV29-1 and TRBJ1-4, with 9 bases fitting TRBD1. Germline loops: CDR1 SQVTM, CDR2 ANQGSEA. With V trimmed by 1 base and J by 6 bases, 9 bases remained unmatched. This CDR3 comprises 16 residues. The CDR3 DNA reads as TGCAGCGTTGAAGGCCGGGGGACAGGGTCCCATGAAAAACTGTTTTTT. Protein product: CSVEGRGTGSHEKLFF. The variable domain in full, completed from reference TRBV29-1 and TRBJ1-4, reads SAVISQKPSRDICQRGTSLTIQCQVDSQVTMMFWYRQQPGQSLTLIATANQGSEATYESGFVIDKFPISRPNLTFSTLTVSNMSPEDSSIYLCSVEGRGTGSHEKLFFGSGTQLSVL.

This sequence joins TRBV7-6 and TRBJ2-1, with 11 positions matching TRBD2. The V gene's germline CDR1 is SGHVS and CDR2 FNYEAQ. There are 17 residues in the CDR3. V lost 3 bases and J lost 0; bases outside the gene matches: 4. The CDR3 spells CASSFLAGGRSYNEQFF. Written as DNA, the CDR3 is TGTGCCAGCAGCTTTCTAGCGGGAGGCCGCTCCTACAATGAGCAGTTCTTC.

This clone was detected only a few times. The V gene is TRBV27, the J gene TRBJ2-1; 10 bases match TRBD2. CDR3 length equals 15 residues. In germline, CDR1 is MNHEY, CDR2 SMNVEV (reference sequence). The V gene end was trimmed by 3 bases and the J gene end by 12 bases; junction bases not matched to a gene: 11. In DNA, the CDR3 is TGTGCCAGCAGTTTTTCTCCTAGCGGGAGAGAGGGGCAGTTCTTC. Its protein is CASSFSPSGREGQFF.

The rearrangement uses TRBV28 and TRBJ1-5; 12 positions match TRBD1. In germline, CDR1 is MDHEN, CDR2 SYDVKM. Trimming removed 4 bases from V and 3 bases from J; junction bases left unmatched: 7. The CDR3 has 17 amino acids. The CDR3 region has the DNA TGTGCCAGCAGTTCTTCCGGGACAGGGGGCCCCAATCAGCCCCAGCATTTT. This codes for CASSSSGTGGPNQPQHF.

The chain combines TRBV2 with TRBJ2-3; D not resolved. Trimming took off 4 bases at V and 4 bases at J, with 9 bases between the two ends. From germline, CDR1 is SNHLY and CDR2 FYNNEI. The CDR3 consists of 13 residues. In nucleotides, the CDR3 is TGTGCCAGCAGTGCAGAATTCTCAGATACGCAGTATTTT. Translating it yields CASSAEFSDTQYF.

Only a few counts were recorded for this clone. The rearrangement joins TRBV6-5 to TRBJ2-7, with unresolved D. Germline assignment: CDR1 MNHEY and CDR2 SVGAGI. V lost 6 bases, J lost 4 bases, and 13 bases lay in between. This CDR3 is 13 amino acids long. The DNA for the CDR3 is TGTGCCAGCAGCAGGTATTTCAGTTACGAGCAGTACTTC. This encodes CASSRYFSYEQYF.

The chain uses TRBV4-1 and TRBJ2-5; TRBD1 matches 8 bases. V lost 1 base, J lost 4 bases, and 5 bases stayed unmatched. The CDR3 is made up of 15 amino acids. CDR1 and CDR2 from the germline V gene are MGHRA and YSYEKL. CDR3 protein: CASSQGAGGAETQYF. CDR3 nucleotides: TGCGCCAGCAGCCAAGGGGCAGGGGGCGCAGAGACCCAGTACTTC.

CDR3 protein: CASSQQGDQPQHF. As DNA, the CDR3 is TGTGCCAGCAGCCAACAGGGAGATCAGCCCCAGCATTTT. This chain links TRBV7-3 with TRBJ1-5; TRBD1 is a possible D gene (6 bases). Germline values: CDR1 SGHTA, CDR2 FQGTGA. V was cut by 5 bases and J by 5 bases, with 10 bases left in between. This CDR3 has 13 amino acids.

This chain links TRBV4-1 with TRBJ2-1, with 10 bases fitting TRBD2. CDR1 is MGHRA, CDR2 YSYEKL, per germline. The V gene end was trimmed by 3 bases and the J gene end by 9 bases; junction bases not matched to a gene: 8. The length of the CDR3 is 15 residues. CDR3 coding DNA: TGCGCCAGCAGCCACGATCCGGGACTAGCGTTTGAGCAGTTCTTC. This translates into CASSHDPGLAFEQFF.

The chain couples TRBV29-1 to TRBJ2-1; D may be TRBD2 (6 bases). The CDR3 totals 12 residues. CDR1 is SQVTM and CDR2 is ANQGSEA in the germline V gene. With 3 bases removed from V and 6 bases from J, the gap between germline ends came to 9 bases. The CDR3 region has the DNA TGCAGCGTTGACCGGGGGTTCAATGAGCAGTTCTTC. Amino acids: CSVDRGFNEQFF.

This clone turned up a few times. This chain connects TRBV2 to TRBJ2-1; 9 bases are a match to TRBD2. V trimming: 6 bases; J trimming: 0 bases; junction bases outside the gene matches: 9. The CDR3 sequence is 17 residues long. Per the germline V gene, CDR1 is SNHLY and CDR2 is FYNNEI. The DNA of the CDR3 is TGTGCCAGCAGGAGGCTAGCGGGGTCGGGCTCCTACAATGAGCAGTTCTTC. It codes for CASRRLAGSGSYNEQFF.

The chain joins TRBV5-8 to TRBJ1-2; the D is unclear. This CDR3 comprises 14 residues. In germline, CDR1 is SGHTS, CDR2 YDEGEE. The V and J ends lost 2 bases and 0 bases respectively, with 8 bases between them. CDR3 residues: CASSFDVANYGYTF. As DNA, the CDR3 is TGTGCCAGCAGCTTTGATGTAGCTAACTATGGCTACACCTTC.

The gene calls are TRBV7-9 and TRBJ2-1; 10 positions agree with TRBD2. V was clipped by 1 base and J by 7 bases; unmatched bases: 16. Germline CDR1 reads SEHNR; CDR2 reads FQNEAQ (reference sequence). The CDR3 has 19 amino acids. CDR3 nucleotides: TGTGCCAGCAGCTTAGGGAGGTTGGAGCTAGCGGGAGTCTATAATGAGCAGTTCTTC. It encodes CASSLGRLELAGVYNEQFF. The variable domain in full, with the rest retrieved from reference TRBV7-9 and TRBJ2-1, is DTGVSQNPRHKITKRGQNVTFRCDPISEHNRLYWYRQTLGQGPEFLTYFQNEAQLEKSRLLSDRFSAERPKGSFSTLEIQRTEQGDSAMYLCASSLGRLELAGVYNEQFFGPGTRLTVL.